This T cell receptor beta chain was sequenced in a study of blood T cell repertoires in COVID-19. Study-level background: PBMCs, B-cell-depleted T cells, or T cells were the source of the cDNA or gDNA that made up the material.

Methods used by the authors: From reference gene primer amplification, estimates of nucleated cell counts were derived. Libraries were prepared by immunoSEQ multiplex PCR; TCRdb keeps only in-frame clonotypes and omits some of them. V and J calls and clone size are as listed in that table; D and trimming were resolved from the DNA. Here the sample spans some 82,000 clones, around 92% being singletons. V was trimmed by 4 bases and J by 8 bases, leaving 7 bases between them. CDR1 KGHDR and CDR2 SFDVKD come from the germline V gene. The CDR3 is 12 amino acids. The chain couples TRBV24-1 to TRBJ2-2; tentative D call: TRBD2 (6 bases). The source of this sequence is a woman aged 45-65 years in a cohort sampled during active COVID-19. The sequencing sample was made of peripheral blood. In DNA, the CDR3 is TGTGCCACCAGTGAGGGGAGGGGGGAGCTGTTTTTT. Its protein is CATSEGRGELFF.